This TCR beta chain was found in a study of T-cell memory formation after mild COVID-19 (dated by TCRdb to the early 2020s). With regard to the full study: Most TCR sequence clusters were specific to one of the two donors. In a couple of donors, T-cell clones that expanded and contracted after mild COVID-19 were tracked by sequencing TCRalpha and TCRbeta repertoires over time. The cohort was made up of two young adult volunteers, one female and one male, who were previously healthy.

Study-level results and caveats: Contracting CD4+ clones were located mainly in the CM and EM memory subsets, whereas CD8+ clones were found to be enriched in EMRA. Balanced CD4/CD8 phenotypes were observed for clones contracting from day 15 to 85, whereas a bias towards CD4+ was observed for a second wave of clones expanding from day 15 to 37. Only two mild cases were covered in the study, and larger cohorts including severe cases with pre-infection samples were considered necessary. The detection of some responding clones in pre-infection memory suggests that pre-existing cross-reactive memory T cells joined the SARS-CoV-2 response. Whether the second-wave clones peaking on day 37 were SARS-CoV-2 specific was not confirmed.

CDR1 and CDR2 (LNHDA, SQIVND) derive from the germline V gene (reference sequence). Trimming removed 1 base from V and 3 bases from J, leaving 13 bases between the germline ends. The CDR3 measures 16 amino acids from cysteine to phenylalanine. Left in the record is the CDR3 DNA by itself, 48 bases read in frame from the first base. Ficoll-Paque density gradient centrifugation was used to isolate PBMCs. Sequencing took place on an Illumina NovaSeq 6000. cDNA libraries for TCRalpha and TCRbeta were prepared by 5'RACE using constant-segment primers, with sample barcodes and unique molecular identifiers added. RNA was extracted from every sample with Trizol reagent. Amplification of the libraries took two PCR steps, and the second step added a second sample barcode plus Illumina TruSeq adapters. Sequencing of the libraries was done on an Illumina NovaSeq, producing 2 x 150 bp paired-end reads. Processing in the source paper ran as follows. Demultiplexing of reads and collapsing into UMI-guided consensus sequences were performed with migec v1.2.7. Using mixcr v2.1.11, UMI consensuses were aligned to TRA and TRB V and J templates and then assembled into clonotypes. A clonotype was counted as expanded or contracted only when both edgeR and NoisET called the clonotype significant, with the noise models trained on biological replicates. For edgeR calls, the thresholds were a false discovery rate-adjusted p below 0.01 and a log2 fold-change of 1. As an exploratory analysis of dynamics, PCA with hierarchical clustering was applied to max-normalized trajectories of the 1000 most abundant clonotypes. Each responding clone was given a CD4 or CD8 phenotype based on the CD4+ and CD8+ repertoires, which had been sequenced separately. TCRdb reprocessing: public reads trimmed at Q25 with fastp, clones called with MiXCR, in-frame beta chains kept. One record per CDR3 amino acid sequence lists the most common genes and DNA. V and J calls and clone size were set by TCRdb, not the authors. This sample gives about 350,000 distinct CDR3 sequences in total; roughly an eighth of them show up just once. Approximately 21% of the sample is taken by the ten largest.

This clonotype was detected only a few times. No antigen is known for it. No base quality values were provided; no much bigger clone lies one nucleotide off. Sequencing input: PBMCs or a T cell subset sorted from them (not recorded which). The chain links TRBV19 with TRBJ1-5; the D gene identity is not certain. The TCR was taken from a man aged 18 to 35 who had mild COVID-19 (a few samples of this study predate the infection). The sample titles of this study are shuffled in the database, so cell type and time point are left out; the donor was told from shared clones. The DNA is as follows: TGTGCCAGTAGTATAGGCGCTCAAGGCTACAATCAGCCCCAGCATTTT. It codes for CASSIGAQGYNQPQHF.